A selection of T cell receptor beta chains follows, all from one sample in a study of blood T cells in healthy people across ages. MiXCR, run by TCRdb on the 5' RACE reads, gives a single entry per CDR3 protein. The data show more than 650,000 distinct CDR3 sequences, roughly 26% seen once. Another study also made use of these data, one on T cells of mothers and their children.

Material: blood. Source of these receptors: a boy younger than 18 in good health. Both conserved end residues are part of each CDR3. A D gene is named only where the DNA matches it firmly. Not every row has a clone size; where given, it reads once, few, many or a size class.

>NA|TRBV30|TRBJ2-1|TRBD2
CAWSVLGLLSEQFF
TGTGCCTGGAGTGTACTGGGACTACTCTCTGAGCAGTTCTTC
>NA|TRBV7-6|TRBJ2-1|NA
CASSLVQDPSYNEQFF
TGTGCCAGCAGCTTGGTCCAGGACCCCTCCTACAATGAGCAGTTCTTC
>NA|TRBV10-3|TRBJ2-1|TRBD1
CAISRDRVREQFF
TGTGCCATCAGTAGGGACAGGGTAAGGGAGCAGTTCTTC
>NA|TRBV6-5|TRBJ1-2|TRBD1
CASRDRGSGYTF
TGTGCCAGCAGGGACAGGGGTTCTGGCTACACCTTC
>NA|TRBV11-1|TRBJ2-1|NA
CASSPRVDEQFF
TGTGCCAGCAGCCCTAGGGTCGATGAGCAGTTCTTC
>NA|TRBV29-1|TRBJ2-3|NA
CSVEWATTDTQYF
TGCAGCGTTGAATGGGCGACCACAGATACGCAGTATTTT
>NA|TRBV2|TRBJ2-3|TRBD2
CASIPGGSGATDTQYF
TGTGCCAGCATCCCCGGAGGTAGCGGGGCCACAGATACGCAGTATTTT
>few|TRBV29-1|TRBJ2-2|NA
CSVDFQGPNPRGTGELFF
TGCAGCGTTGATTTCCAGGGACCGAATCCTAGGGGGACCGGGGAGCTGTTTTTT
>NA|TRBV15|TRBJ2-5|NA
CATSEGRGETQYF
TGTGCCACCAGCGAGGGCAGGGGAGAGACCCAGTACTTC
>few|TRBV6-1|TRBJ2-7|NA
CASSERFWGDEQYF
TGTGCCAGCAGTGAACGCTTTTGGGGGGACGAGCAGTACTTC
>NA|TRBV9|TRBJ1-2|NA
CASSVAGGADYGYTF
TGTGCCAGCAGCGTAGCTGGGGGCGCGGACTATGGCTACACCTTC
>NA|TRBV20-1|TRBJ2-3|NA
CSASRTVEQTDTQYF
TGCAGTGCTAGCCGGACCGTGGAGCAAACAGATACGCAGTATTTT
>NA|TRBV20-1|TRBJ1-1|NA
CSEKGNTEAFF
TGCAGTGAAAAGGGGAACACTGAAGCTTTCTTT
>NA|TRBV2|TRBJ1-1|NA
CASSEATQNTEAFF
TGTGCCAGCAGTGAAGCTACGCAGAACACTGAAGCTTTCTTT
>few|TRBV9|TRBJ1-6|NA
CASSPSSRPNNSPLHF
TGTGCCAGCAGCCCTTCCAGCCGACCCAATAATTCACCCCTCCACTTT
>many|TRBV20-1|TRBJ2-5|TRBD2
CSARDSGGYQETQYF
TGCAGTGCTAGGGATAGCGGGGGGTACCAAGAGACCCAGTACTTC
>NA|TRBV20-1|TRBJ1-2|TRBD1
CSASTGGDYGYTF
TGCAGTGCTAGTACAGGGGGAGACTATGGCTACACCTTC
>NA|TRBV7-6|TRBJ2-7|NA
CASSPGTSNGEQYF
TGTGCCAGCAGCCCTGGGACATCAAATGGCGAGCAGTACTTC
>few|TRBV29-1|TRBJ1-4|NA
CSVLRGMNGKLFF
TGCAGCGTTTTAAGAGGAATGAATGGAAAACTGTTTTTT
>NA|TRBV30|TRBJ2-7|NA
CAWTPTDKYEQYF
TGTGCCTGGACCCCCACAGATAAGTACGAGCAGTACTTC
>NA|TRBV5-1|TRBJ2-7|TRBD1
CASSLTIYDRTGIHEQYF
TGCGCCAGCAGCCTAACGATCTATGATAGGACAGGGATCCACGAGCAGTACTTC
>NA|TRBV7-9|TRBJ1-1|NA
CASSLHGGLGAFF
TGTGCCAGCAGCTTACATGGGGGGCTTGGTGCTTTCTTT
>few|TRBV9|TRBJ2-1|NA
CASSVAEAGSGYNEQFF
TGTGCCAGCAGCGTAGCTGAGGCAGGGTCAGGCTACAATGAGCAGTTCTTC
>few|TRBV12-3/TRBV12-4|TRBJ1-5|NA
CASSWGLTGQPQHF
TGTGCCAGCAGTTGGGGTCTCACAGGGCAGCCCCAGCATTTT
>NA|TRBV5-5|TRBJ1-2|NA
CASSWGGSEVYGYTF
TGTGCCAGCAGCTGGGGGGGGTCTGAAGTCTATGGCTACACCTTC
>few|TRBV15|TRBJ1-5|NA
CATSREGAERGNQPQHF
TGTGCCACCAGCAGAGAAGGGGCAGAAAGGGGCAATCAGCCCCAACATTTT
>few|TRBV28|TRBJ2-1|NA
CASSPSGTPNYNEQFF
TGTGCCAGCAGTCCCTCGGGGACACCCAATTACAATGAGCAGTTCTTC
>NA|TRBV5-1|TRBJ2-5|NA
CASSLSPRGQETQYF
TGCGCCAGCAGCTTGTCCCCTCGGGGACAAGAGACCCAGTACTTC
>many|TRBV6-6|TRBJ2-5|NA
CASSYSVGRDQETQYF
TGTGCCAGCAGTTACTCGGTGGGGCGGGACCAAGAGACCCAGTACTTC
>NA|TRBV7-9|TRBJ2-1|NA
CASTSPAAQYNEQFF
TGTGCCAGCACCTCTCCGGCGGCCCAATACAATGAGCAGTTCTTC
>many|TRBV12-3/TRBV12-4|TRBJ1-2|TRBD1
CASSPTGHYGYTF
TGTGCCAGCAGCCCGACAGGGCACTATGGCTACACCTTC
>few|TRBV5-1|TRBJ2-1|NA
CASSLGRTNEQFF
TGCGCCAGCAGCTTGGGCAGGACAAATGAGCAGTTCTTC
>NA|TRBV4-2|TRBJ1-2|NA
CASSQVDRPYGYTF
TGTGCCAGCAGCCAAGTTGACAGACCCTATGGCTACACCTTC
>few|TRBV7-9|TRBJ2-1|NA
CASSLAGLGTGNEQFF
TGTGCCAGCAGCTTAGCGGGGTTAGGGACCGGGAATGAGCAGTTCTTC
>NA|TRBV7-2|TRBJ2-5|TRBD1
CASSLRAGTEGETEYF
TGTGCCAGCAGCCTGCGAGCCGGGACAGAAGGGGAGACCGAGTACTTC
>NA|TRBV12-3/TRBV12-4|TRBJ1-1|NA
CASSLQAVNTEAFF
TGTGCCAGCAGCCTACAGGCAGTGAACACTGAAGCTTTCTTT
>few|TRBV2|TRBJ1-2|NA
CASSPSGPWGYGYTF
TGTGCCAGCAGTCCCTCGGGCCCGTGGGGCTATGGCTACACCTTC
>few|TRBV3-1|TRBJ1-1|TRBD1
CASTEQGVDTEAFF
TGTGCCAGCACCGAGCAGGGGGTTGACACTGAAGCTTTCTTT
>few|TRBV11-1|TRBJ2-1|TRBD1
CASSFPGQEQFF
TGTGCCAGCAGCTTTCCGGGACAGGAGCAGTTCTTC
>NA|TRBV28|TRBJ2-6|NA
CASSLVLGRSGANVLTF
TGTGCCAGCAGTTTAGTCCTTGGGAGGTCTGGGGCCAACGTCCTGACTTTC
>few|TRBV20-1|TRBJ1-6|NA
CSAISPEGYNSPLHF
TGCAGTGCCATTTCCCCCGAGGGGTATAATTCACCCCTCCACTTT
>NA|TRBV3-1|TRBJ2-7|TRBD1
CASSQRDRVHEQYF
TGTGCCAGCAGCCAGAGGGACAGGGTCCACGAGCAGTACTTC
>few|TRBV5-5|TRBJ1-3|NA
CTSKQQGMNTIYF
TGTACCAGCAAACAACAGGGTATGAACACCATATATTTT
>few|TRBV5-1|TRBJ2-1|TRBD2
CASSPLAGGRRSYNEQFF
TGCGCCAGCAGCCCGCTAGCGGGGGGAAGGAGGTCCTACAATGAGCAGTTCTTC
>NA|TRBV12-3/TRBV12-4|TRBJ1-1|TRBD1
CASIPRGQPKNTEAFF
TGTGCCAGCATCCCTAGGGGACAGCCCAAAAACACTGAAGCTTTCTTT
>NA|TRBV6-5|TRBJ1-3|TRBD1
CASSRDRDGNTIYF
TGTGCCAGCAGTCGCGACAGGGATGGAAACACCATATATTTT
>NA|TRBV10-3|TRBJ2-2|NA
CAISEGVWPNTGELFF
TGTGCCATCAGTGAGGGGGTGTGGCCGAACACCGGGGAGCTGTTTTTT
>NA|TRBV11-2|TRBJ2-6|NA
CASSLRFSGANVLTF
TGTGCCAGCAGCTTAAGGTTCTCTGGGGCCAACGTCCTGACTTTC
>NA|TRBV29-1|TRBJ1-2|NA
CSVEGGGYTF
TGCAGCGTTGAAGGCGGCGGCTACACCTTC